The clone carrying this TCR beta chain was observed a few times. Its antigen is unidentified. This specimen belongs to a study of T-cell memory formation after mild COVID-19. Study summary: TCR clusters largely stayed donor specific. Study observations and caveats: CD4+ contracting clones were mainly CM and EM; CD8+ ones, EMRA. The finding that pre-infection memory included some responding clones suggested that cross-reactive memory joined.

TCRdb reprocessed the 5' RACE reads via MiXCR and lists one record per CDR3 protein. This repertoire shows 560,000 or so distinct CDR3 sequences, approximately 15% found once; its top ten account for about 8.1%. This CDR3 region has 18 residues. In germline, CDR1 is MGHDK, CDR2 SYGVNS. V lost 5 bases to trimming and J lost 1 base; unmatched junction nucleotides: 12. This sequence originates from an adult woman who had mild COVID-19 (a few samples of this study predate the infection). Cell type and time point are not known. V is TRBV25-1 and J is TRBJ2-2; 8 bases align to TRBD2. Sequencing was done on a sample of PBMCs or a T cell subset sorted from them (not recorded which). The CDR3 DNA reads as TGTGCCAGCAGTCCCAACTCCCGGGAGGGCGGGAACACCGGGGAGCTGTTTTTT. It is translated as CASSPNSREGGNTGELFF.